This TCR beta chain was captured in a study of radiation and T cells in renal cell carcinoma. Findings and limits, study-wide: Irradiated tumors held more dominant CDR3 motifs than control tumors. Top 100 clonotypes averaged approximately 50% in irradiated versus roughly 43% in nephrectomy-only tumors. Sampling covered only 0.9 to 1 g of each tumor.

Treatment given: treatment-naive control, cytoreductive nephrectomy. Control tumors came from treatment-naive patients without prior radiation. Notes on this clone: What it recognizes is unknown.

Germline V lookup: CDR1 LGHNA, CDR2 YSLEER. The CDR3 runs 13 residues. The V end lost 0 bases, the J end lost 2 bases, and 5 bases lay between the germline ends. Assay: immunoSEQ multiplex PCR; the TCRdb copy retains only in-frame clones and omits some. The sample lists tens of thousands of clones, under 65% occurring once. The V and J genes are TRBV4-3 and TRBJ2-7; a weak D match, TRBD1 (5 bases). The source is a human donor with renal cell carcinoma. The sequencing here drew on tumor tissue, taken from a patient whose treatment was nephrectomy without radiotherapy. The CDR3 bases are TGCGCCAGCAGCCAAGACAGGGCCTACGAGCAGTACTTC. Translated: CASSQDRAYEQYF.